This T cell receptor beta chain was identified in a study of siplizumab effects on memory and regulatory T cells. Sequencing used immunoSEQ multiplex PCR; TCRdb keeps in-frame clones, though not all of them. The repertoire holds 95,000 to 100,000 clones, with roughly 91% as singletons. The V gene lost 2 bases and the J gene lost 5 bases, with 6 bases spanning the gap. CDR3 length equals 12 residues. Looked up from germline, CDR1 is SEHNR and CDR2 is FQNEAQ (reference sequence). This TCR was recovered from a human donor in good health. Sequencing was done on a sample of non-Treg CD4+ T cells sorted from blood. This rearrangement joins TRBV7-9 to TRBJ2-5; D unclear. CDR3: CASSLNIETQYF. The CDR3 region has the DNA TGTGCCAGCAGCTTAAACATTGAGACCCAGTACTTC.